A single T cell receptor beta chain is shown here with its context. The sample comes from a study of blood T cell repertoires in COVID-19. Overall study context: Sources were T cells, B-cell-depleted T cells, or PBMCs; the material itself was cDNA or gDNA.

Assay used: immunoSEQ multiplex PCR; TCRdb lists only in-frame clones, some missing. In the table there are 200,000 to 300,000 clones, around 88% of which are singletons. All recovered Cohort 3 donors got two negative PCRs, got clearance, or saw symptom resolution. The germline CDR1 and CDR2 sequences are MDHEN and SYDVKM. The CDR3 length is 15 residues. The V end was cut by 0 bases, the J end by 3 bases, with 8 bases between. This receptor was identified in a woman between 45 and 65 years old who had recovered from COVID-19. Material for sequencing was PBMCs or T cells enriched from blood (not recorded which). The chain links TRBV28 to TRBJ2-2; TRBD1 might be the D (6 bases). CDR3 bases: TGTGCCAGCAGTTTATGGGACAGACACACCGGGGAGCTGTTTTTT. As protein: CASSLWDRHTGELFF.